This T cell receptor (beta chain) comes out of a study of T-cell reconstitution after alpha-beta-depleted transplantation in children. Germline values: CDR1 MNHEY, CDR2 SMNVEV (reference sequence). V gave up 0 bases and J gave up 3 bases; unmatched junction bases: 2. The CDR3 consists of 15 residues. The authors prepared the TCRbeta library with unique molecular identifiers. TCRdb redid the calling of the PCR reads with MiXCR, one entry per CDR3 protein. The repertoire holds 450,000 to 600,000 distinct CDR3 sequences, with approximately 20% as singletons. Material: PBMCs from the stem cell graft donor, obtained from the stem cell graft. This clonotype was obtained from a human donor who donated a stem cell graft to a child with acute lymphoblastic leukemia. The genes are TRBV27 and TRBJ2-5, with 9 nucleotides matching TRBD2. This chain's CDR3 is CASSLSRGGEETQYF. CDR3 nucleotide sequence: TGTGCCAGCAGTTTATCGCGGGGGGGGGAAGAGACCCAGTACTTC.